Presented here are 18 T cell receptor beta chains from one specimen sequenced in a study of identifying expanded T cells in peripheral blood. Here immunoSEQ multiplex PCR was the method, and the copy in TCRdb shows in-frame clones only, minus some. The table has about 89,000 clones, roughly 86% seen once. Sequenced input: blood. The source is a person aged 18 to 75 in good health.

V usage is TRBV7-2 and J usage is TRBJ2-3; TRBD2 matches at 11 bases. Germline CDR1 SGHTA, CDR2 FQGNSA. With 5 bases clipped from V and 6 bases from J, the junction kept 10 bases outside the gene matches. The CDR3 runs to 16 residues. CDR3 region: CASSPSLAGGGDTQYF. The CDR3 coding sequence is TGTGCCAGCAGCCCGTCATTAGCGGGGGGGGGCGATACGCAGTATTTT.

The chain links TRBV19 to TRBJ1-1; D is undetermined. In germline, CDR1 is LNHDA, CDR2 SQIVND (reference sequence). The CDR3 consists of 15 residues. Trimming left V 1 base short and J 1 base short, with 10 bases between. The CDR3 protein is CASSIGDFSNTEAFF. CDR3 sequence (DNA): TGTGCCAGTAGTATAGGTGACTTTTCGAACACTGAAGCTTTCTTT.

The gene calls are TRBV7-9 and TRBJ2-7; D is possibly TRBD2 (5 bases). Germline V gives CDR1 SEHNR, CDR2 FQNEAQ (reference sequence). V shed 5 bases and J shed 12 bases, with 20 bases lying between them. CDR3 length: 13 amino acids. The CDR3 DNA sequence: TGTGCCAGCAGCGACCAGAGTGTCGGGGTGGCGTACTTC. Translated: CASSDQSVGVAYF.

CDR3 in DNA: TGTGCCAGCGCAGCAGGCGGGGGTTACCAAGAGACCCAGTACTTC. Protein: CASAAGGGYQETQYF. This chain uses TRBV6-5 with TRBJ2-5; 7 positions match TRBD2. The CDR3 has 15 residues. The V gene end was trimmed by 8 bases and the J gene end by 0 bases; junction bases not matched to a gene: 9. Per the germline V gene, CDR1 is MNHEY and CDR2 is SVGAGI.

J is TRBJ2-2 and V is TRBV11-1; TRBD1 matches at 8 bases. Germline V lookup: CDR1 SGHAT, CDR2 FQDESV (reference sequence). The J segment lost 6 bases and the V segment lost 7 bases, leaving 7 bases of the junction unmatched. The CDR3 covers 14 residues. CDR3 DNA: TGTGCCAGCACCAGGACAGGGTCTCCCGGGGAGCTGTTTTTT. It codes for CASTRTGSPGELFF.

This clone was seen a few times. The chain carries TRBV6-1 and TRBJ1-2; no clear D gene. Germline CDR1 is MNHNS and CDR2 is SASEGT. Trimming left V 4 bases short and J 3 bases short, with 15 bases between. The CDR3 totals 15 residues. CDR3 sequence: CASSVVGSGHYGYTF. The CDR3 coding sequence is TGTGCCAGCAGTGTAGTAGGCAGTGGACACTATGGCTACACCTTC.

In this sample, this clone turned up once. V gene TRBV7-8 combines with J gene TRBJ2-7, with D hard to call. Germline-derived CDR1 and CDR2 are SGHVS and FQNEAQ. Between the trimmed V and J ends, which lost 0 bases and 2 bases, there was a span of 5 bases. This CDR3 comprises 13 residues. The CDR3 loop is CASSLAVAYEQYF. The CDR3 DNA follows: TGTGCCAGCAGCTTAGCGGTTGCCTACGAGCAGTACTTC.

CDR3 DNA sequence: TGTGCCAGCGAATTTGCGCGGAGCTCCTACGAGCAGTACTTC. Translating gives CASEFARSSYEQYF. The genes are TRBV6-1 and TRBJ2-5; D ambiguous. The end of the DNA aligns better with TRBJ2-7, so the J call may be wrong. The length of the CDR3 is 14 residues. CDR1 is MNHNS, CDR2 SASEGT, per germline.

The chain recombines TRBV30 with TRBJ2-5; D gene uncertain. This CDR3 contains 14 residues. The germline V gene has CDR1 GTSNPN and CDR2 SVGIG (reference sequence). Trimming left V 4 bases short and J 1 base short, with 13 bases between. The DNA for the CDR3 is TGTGCCTGGAATCTACCGGGCACCCAAGAGACCCAGTACTTC. Protein: CAWNLPGTQETQYF. The variable domain in full, completed from reference TRBV30 and TRBJ2-5, reads SQTIHQWPATLVQPVGSPLSLECTVEGTSNPNLYWYRQAAGRGLQLLFYSVGIGQISSEVPQNLSASRPQDRQFILSSKKLLLSDSGFYLCAWNLPGTQETQYFGPGTRLLVL.

J is TRBJ1-2 and V is TRBV7-3, with D tentatively TRBD1 (5 bases). The CDR3 sequence is 14 residues long. Trimming cost V 5 bases and J 5 bases, with 15 bases left between them. CDR1 and CDR2 from the germline V gene are SGHTA and FQGTGA. CDR3 DNA sequence: TGTGCCAGCAGCATATCAACGGGGGATTATGGCTACACCTTC. It is translated as CASSISTGDYGYTF.

The chain carries TRBV4-3 and TRBJ1-2; D perhaps matches TRBD1 (6 bases). The ends were cut back, 3 bases at V and 3 bases at J, with 23 bases in the middle. The germline V gene has CDR1 LGHNA and CDR2 YSLEER. The CDR3 length is 18 residues. The CDR3 sequence: CASSQARRGQSFHYGYTF. The CDR3 DNA is TGCGCCAGCAGCCAGGCGAGAAGGGGACAATCGTTCCACTATGGCTACACCTTC.

The chain couples TRBV27 to TRBJ1-4; 7 bases match TRBD1. Germline CDR1 and CDR2: MNHEY and SMNVEV (reference sequence). The CDR3 consists of 16 residues. V was clipped by 6 bases and J by 8 bases; unmatched bases: 15. The CDR3 DNA follows: TGTGCCAGCAGGCCACCTTACAGGGGTGGAGGAGAAAAACTGTTTTTT. Protein product: CASRPPYRGGGEKLFF.

The J gene is TRBJ1-5, the V gene TRBV15, with D perhaps TRBD1 (5 bases). The CDR3 is 17 amino acids. V was clipped by 1 base and J by 0 bases, with 13 bases between them. Germline lookup yields CDR1 LNHNV and CDR2 YYDKDF (reference sequence). The CDR3 loop is CATSRAFGHFSNQPQHF. The CDR3 DNA reads TGTGCCACCAGCAGAGCCTTTGGACATTTTAGCAATCAGCCCCAGCATTTT.

The genes are TRBV2 and TRBJ2-7, with 10 nucleotides matching TRBD1. With V trimmed by 5 bases and J by 4 bases, 5 bases remained unmatched. CDR1 SNHLY and CDR2 FYNNEI come from the germline V gene. The CDR3 length is 14 residues. The DNA of the CDR3 is TGTGCCAGCAGTTCGGACAGGGGGATTTACGAGCAGTACTTC. It yields the protein CASSSDRGIYEQYF. Combining the CDR3 with reference TRBV2 and TRBJ2-7 gives the whole variable domain EPEVTQTPSHQVTQMGQEVILRCVPISNHLYFYWYRQILGQKVEFLVSFYNNEISEKSEIFDDQFSVERPDGSNFTLKIRSTKLEDSAMYFCASSSDRGIYEQYFGPGTRLTVT.

The V call is TRBV7-2, the J call TRBJ2-2; 9 nucleotides line up with TRBD2. Germline lookup yields CDR1 SGHTA and CDR2 FQGNSA. The CDR3 is 18 residues long. Trimming cost V 1 base and J 6 bases; bases outside gene matches: 12. CDR3 sequence: CASSLEEIRAGGPGELFF. In DNA form, the CDR3 reads TGTGCCAGCAGCTTAGAGGAAATCAGAGCGGGGGGCCCCGGGGAGCTGTTTTTT.

The chain combines TRBV6-6 with TRBJ2-7; possibly TRBD2 for D (5 bases). This CDR3 comprises 15 residues. Deletions cut 2 bases from V and 2 bases from J, with 13 bases between. Germline CDR1 reads MNHNY; CDR2 reads SVGAGI (reference sequence). The CDR3 nucleotides are TGTGCCAGCAGTTACATTACCGGGGAAACCTACGAGCAGTACTTC. This codes for CASSYITGETYEQYF.

This chain links TRBV7-9 with TRBJ2-5, with a possible D match to TRBD2 (7 bases). The V end was cut by 1 base, the J end by 0 bases, with 12 bases between. CDR1 and CDR2 (germline): SEHNR, FQNEAQ (reference sequence). The CDR3 consists of 16 residues. The CDR3 loop is CASSLGGGANQETQYF. The CDR3, as DNA: TGTGCCAGCAGCTTAGGTGGGGGGGCTAACCAAGAGACCCAGTACTTC.

This clone showed up just a few times. This chain joins TRBV18 and TRBJ1-5, with a weak D call TRBD1 (5 bases). With 3 bases removed from V and 2 bases from J, the gap between germline ends came to 17 bases. The CDR3 runs to 17 residues. The germline CDR1 and CDR2 sequences are KGHSH and LQKENI. The CDR3 reads CASSPAREVIGNQPQHF. For the CDR3, the DNA is TGTGCCAGCTCACCGGCCAGGGAGGTGATAGGCAATCAGCCCCAGCATTTT.